The T cell receptor beta chain under discussion was sequenced for a study of T cell clusters in autoimmune cytopenias. Findings and limits, study-wide: No cluster-lack signature appeared between secondary cytopenia and chronic lymphocytic leukemia patients, apparently due to lymphoma masking.

TRB amplification used roughly 250 ng of peripheral blood genomic DNA. Germline loops: CDR1 DFQATT, CDR2 SNEGSKA (reference sequence). The CDR3 has 14 amino acids. One tube held mixed TRB-A and TRB-B primer pools for touch-down PCR. From its re-call of the multiplex PCR reads, TCRdb lists each CDR3 protein once, without DNA. This listing includes approximately 16,000 distinct CDR3 sequences. On this clonotype itself: Its matching antigen is unknown.

The source material was peripheral blood. The chain joins TRBV20-1 to TRBJ2-5; TCRdb outputs TRBD2, but without DNA this stays unchecked. This TCR came from a human donor with an autoimmune cytopenia or autoimmune hepatitis (not recorded which). The CDR3 is CSARGTSGRETQYF.